The present T cell receptor beta chain was sequenced within a study of cytomegalovirus exposure and HLA in healthy donors. Whole-study results and caveats: The authors listed 164 TCR beta chains as cytomegalovirus-associated.

This clone has just one count. Antigen: not known. The CDR3 is 13 amino acids. Trimming cost V 6 bases and J 5 bases, with 12 bases left between them. The germline gives CDR1 MNHEY, CDR2 SMNVEV (reference sequence). Primers for the PCR totalled 60 Vbeta and 13 Jbeta. Libraries were prepared by immunoSEQ multiplex PCR; TCRdb keeps only in-frame clonotypes and omits some of them. The data hold 68,000 or so clones, with about 81% observed a single time. This TCR derives from a human donor in good health. Material: PBMCs. This chain links TRBV27 with TRBJ2-3; tentative D call: TRBD2 (5 bases). The CDR3 DNA reads as TGTGCCAGCAGCCGACATCGGGGAGATACGCAGTATTTT. Its protein is CASSRHRGDTQYF.